The clone carrying this TCR beta chain was seen a few times. MiXCR, run by TCRdb on the RT-PCR reads, gives a single entry per CDR3 protein. The sample lists 550,000 to 750,000 distinct CDR3 sequences, approximately 15% occurring once. Material: memory CD4+ T cells from blood. The sequence derives from a female donor in good health, serving as a healthy control.

This CDR3 is CASSVRGVGGYTF. Here the CDR3 DNA reads TGTGCCAGCAGCGTGAGAGGGGTAGGCGGCTACACCTTC. The chain uses TRBV5-4 and TRBJ1-2, with a weak D call TRBD1 (5 bases). Trimming removed 4 bases from V and 8 bases from J, with 15 bases in between. This CDR3 region has 13 residues. Germline-derived CDR1 and CDR2 are SGHNT and YYREEE (reference sequence).